This TCR beta chain was documented in a study of blood T cell repertoires in COVID-19. About the study: Sites in the United States, Italy and Spain provided acute and convalescent COVID-19 samples. From T cells, B-cell-depleted T cells, or PBMCs came the material, which was cDNA or gDNA.

Original data processing: How many nucleated cells were present was estimated from reference gene primer amplification. The data were produced by immunoSEQ multiplex PCR, yet TCRdb's version contains in-frame clones alone and is incomplete. The DNA gave D and trimming, while V, J and clone size come from that table. The sample lists about 250,000 clones, around 80% seen once, with around 30% in the top ten. V was trimmed by 2 bases and J by 5 bases, leaving 21 bases between them. Looked up from germline, CDR1 is LNHNV and CDR2 is YYDKDF (reference sequence). This CDR3 is 17 amino acids long. This clone appeared a single time.

The sample comprised peripheral blood. The clonotype was recovered from a man aged 35-49 years with acute or convalescent COVID-19. The chain employs TRBV15 and TRBJ2-5; D is ambiguous. CDR3 in amino acids: CATSRNKYYSFVETQYF. The CDR3 coding sequence is TGTGCCACCAGCAGAAATAAATATTATAGCTTCGTCGAGACCCAGTACTTC.